The clone carrying this TCR beta chain was found a few times. These data originate in a study of cytomegalovirus exposure and HLA in healthy donors. Overall study context: The approximately 120 million unique TCR beta sequences, from around 200 million T cells, were found by an earlier analysis. Among the 300 to 450 genotyped donors, approximately 82% were placed in the Caucasian-associated ancestry cluster.

Each donor's status was that of a healthy bone marrow donor. Both 60 Vbeta primers and 13 Jbeta primers went into the PCR. Profiled with immunoSEQ multiplex PCR; TCRdb holds only in-frame clones, not every one. The table includes 90,000 to 120,000 clones, 60% to 80% detected once. This CDR3 contains 17 residues. Germline loops: CDR1 SGHRS, CDR2 YFSETQ. Trimming at V came to 3 bases and at J to 0 bases, leaving 9 bases not matched to a gene. J is TRBJ2-1 and V is TRBV5-1; 7 bases are a match to TRBD1. The sequence was collected from a man between 18 and 29 years old in good health and CMV-seronegative. The sequenced material came from PBMCs. CDR3 protein: CASSSLGQDFSYNEQFF. DNA for the CDR3: TGCGCCAGCAGCTCACTAGGACAGGACTTCTCCTACAATGAGCAGTTCTTC.